This TCR beta chain came from a study of T cell responses to AZD1222 COVID-19 vaccine. Study conclusions and caveats: Reports indicate that nearly half of spike-specific TCRs are directed at unmutated variant regions. When two AZD1222 doses had been given, Spike-specific TCR breadth and depth rose. Spike-wide coverage was observed for vaccine-associated CD4 TCRs, with dominant responses at 160-218 and 743-854. Among the donors, most were white British and more were female, and clonal diversity was possibly underestimated.

Profiled with immunoSEQ multiplex PCR; TCRdb holds only in-frame clones, not every one. The data hold tens of thousands of clones, with 90% observed a single time. In regard to this clone: The antigen is not known.

The length of the CDR3 is 12 residues. The source material was peripheral blood, sampled 28 days after the second AZD1222 dose. The TCR comes from an adult who received the AZD1222 COVID-19 vaccine. V usage is TRBV12-2 and J usage is TRBJ1-2. TRBV12-2 is noted as a pseudogene. The CDR3 DNA reads as TGTGCAAGTCGCTTAGCGAGGGATGGCTACACCTTC. Its translation is CASRLARDGYTF.